This record covers a single TCR beta chain. Its antigen is undetermined. Assay used: immunoSEQ multiplex PCR; TCRdb lists only in-frame clones, some missing. The sample lists about 2,800 clones, 29% seen once, with about 12% in the top ten. The data belong to a study of T cells in localized non-small cell lung cancer. General study findings and limits: Out of the top 100 tumor clones, a median around 57 were seen in adjacent lung.

This sequence originates from a woman aged 35-75 years with stage III lung adenocarcinoma. The material was lung tumor tissue, obtained before any cancer treatment.

The CDR3 spells CARQDRGAENTGELFF. The CDR3 DNA sequence: TGCGCCAGGCAGGACAGGGGGGCGGAGAACACCGGGGAGCTGTTTTTT. The chain recombines TRBV5-1 with TRBJ2-2; 10 nucleotides line up with TRBD1. The CDR3 runs to 16 residues. Germline V gene lookup returns CDR1 SGHRS and CDR2 YFSETQ. With 8 bases clipped from V and 1 base from J, the junction kept 8 bases outside the gene matches.